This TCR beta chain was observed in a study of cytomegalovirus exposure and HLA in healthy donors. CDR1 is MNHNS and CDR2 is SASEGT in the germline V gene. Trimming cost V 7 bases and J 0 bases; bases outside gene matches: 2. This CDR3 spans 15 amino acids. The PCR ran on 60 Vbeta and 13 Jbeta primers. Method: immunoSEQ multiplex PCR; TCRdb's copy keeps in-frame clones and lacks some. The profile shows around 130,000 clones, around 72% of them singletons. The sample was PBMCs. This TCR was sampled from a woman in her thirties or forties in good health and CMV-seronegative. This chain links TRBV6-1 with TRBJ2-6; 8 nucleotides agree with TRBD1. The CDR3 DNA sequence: TGTGCCAGCACCCAGGGGGCCTCTGGGGCCAACGTCCTGACTTTC. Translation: CASTQGASGANVLTF.